These 30 T cell receptor beta chains were sequenced from one sample in a study of blood T cell repertoires in COVID-19. Repertoires were generated with immunoSEQ multiplex PCR, while TCRdb's copy carries only in-frame clones and drops some. The sample shows about 93,000 clones, around 86% of them seen only once. Sequencing was performed on peripheral blood. These receptors all stem from a man in his sixties with COVID-19, enrolled during active disease.

The chain joins TRBV9 to TRBJ2-5; D might be TRBD2 (5 bases). The CDR3 sequence is 14 residues long. V lost 2 bases, J lost 5 bases, and 13 bases lay in between. Germline assignment: CDR1 SGDLS and CDR2 YYNGEE. CDR3 DNA sequence: TGTGCCAGCAGCGTTATGGGTAGAGGGGAGACCCAGTACTTC. It encodes CASSVMGRGETQYF. Using reference TRBV9 and TRBJ2-5 for the parts outside the CDR3, the full variable domain is DSGVTQTPKHLITATGQRVTLRCSPRSGDLSVYWYQQSLDQGLQFLIQYYNGEERAKGNILERFSAQQFPDLHSELNLSSLELGDSALYFCASSVMGRGETQYFGPGTRLLVL.

The gene calls are TRBV6-6 and TRBJ1-1; perhaps TRBD1 as D (5 bases). The CDR3 spans 13 residues. Germline V gives CDR1 MNHNY, CDR2 SVGAGI (reference sequence). Trimming cost V 6 bases and J 3 bases, with 11 bases left between them. The CDR3 reads CASRSGGDTEAFF. In nucleotides, the CDR3 is TGTGCCAGCAGGTCCGGGGGGGACACTGAAGCTTTCTTT.

V is TRBV29-1 and J is TRBJ2-3; D ambiguous. Per the germline V gene, CDR1 is SQVTM and CDR2 is ANQGSEA. The CDR3 has 11 residues. The CDR3 protein is CTVISTDTQYF. Written as DNA, the CDR3 is TGCACAGTTATTAGCACAGATACGCAGTATTTT.

CDR3 region: CASSTNRGDLYGYTF. The CDR3 bases are TGTGCCAGCAGCACAAATCGGGGGGATCTCTATGGCTACACCTTC. The chain uses TRBV11-2 and TRBJ1-2; D possibly corresponds to TRBD1 (5 bases). Per the germline V gene, CDR1 is SGHAT and CDR2 is FQNNGV. The CDR3 loop spans 15 amino acids. The ends were cut back, 5 bases at V and 4 bases at J, with 17 bases in the middle.

CDR3 sequence (DNA): TGTGCCACCAGTGGGTCGGGACAGTATAGCAATCAGCCCCAGCATTTT. Encoded protein: CATSGSGQYSNQPQHF. The chain carries TRBV24-1 and TRBJ1-5; 7 bases fit TRBD1. Per germline, CDR1 KGHDR and CDR2 SFDVKD. J lost 0 bases, V lost 5 bases, and 6 bases had no gene match. The CDR3 sequence is 16 residues long.

The V call is TRBV5-1, the J call TRBJ1-1, with D unresolved. Germline CDR1 and CDR2: SGHRS and YFSETQ. The CDR3 is 13 residues long. Trimming shortened V by 0 bases and J by 7 bases, and 10 bases separated the two germline ends. In DNA form, the CDR3 reads TGCGCCAGCAGCTTGGGGTATTCGGTTGAAGCTTTCTTT. Translated: CASSLGYSVEAFF.

V usage is TRBV19 and J usage is TRBJ2-7; possibly TRBD1 for D (6 bases). This CDR3 is 13 amino acids long. CDR1 and CDR2 from the germline V gene are LNHDA and SQIVND (reference sequence). The V and J ends lost 7 bases and 7 bases respectively, with 17 bases between them. CDR3 sequence (DNA): TGTGCCAGTAATTCCCGACAGGAGCTAGAGCAGTACTTC. As protein: CASNSRQELEQYF.

This rearrangement joins TRBV13 to TRBJ2-7, with TRBD1 as a possible D gene (6 bases). The germline gives CDR1 PRHDT, CDR2 FYEKMQ (reference sequence). CDR3 length equals 17 residues. V lost 0 bases and J 1 base, leaving 16 bases between the germline ends. CDR3 protein: CASSLGGEGDRSYEQYF. As DNA, the CDR3 is TGTGCCAGCAGCTTAGGGGGAGAGGGGGATAGGTCCTACGAGCAGTACTTC.

The table lists this clone with a few counts. V gene TRBV10-1 combines with J gene TRBJ2-7, with 11 bases that match TRBD2. This CDR3 comprises 19 residues. The ends lost 8 bases at V and 0 bases at J; junction bases unmatched: 18. The germline gives CDR1 WNHNN, CDR2 SYGVQD (reference sequence). The CDR3 bases are TGCGCCAGCCGATACTTAACTAGCGGGAGTCCTACTAGCTCCTACGAGCAGTACTTC. Protein sequence: CASRYLTSGSPTSSYEQYF.

The chain carries TRBV2 and TRBJ2-7, with TRBD2 identical over 8 bases. Germline V gives CDR1 SNHLY, CDR2 FYNNEI. V shed 6 bases, J shed 2 bases, and the junction held 3 bases outside the gene matches. This CDR3 has 13 residues. The DNA of the CDR3 is TGTGCCAGCAGGCGGGAGGCGCCCTACGAGCAGTACTTC. This gives the protein CASRREAPYEQYF. Looking up the rest from reference TRBV2 and TRBJ2-7 gives the full variable domain: EPEVTQTPSHQVTQMGQEVILRCVPISNHLYFYWYRQILGQKVEFLVSFYNNEISEKSEIFDDQFSVERPDGSNFTLKIRSTKLEDSAMYFCASRREAPYEQYFGPGTRLTVT.

The chain couples TRBV5-1 to TRBJ2-7; 9 bases line up with TRBD1. The V gene's germline CDR1 is SGHRS and CDR2 YFSETQ. V gave up 4 bases and J gave up 1 base; unmatched junction bases: 6. This CDR3 is 15 amino acids long. The CDR3 loop is CASSPEGTGSYEQYF. CDR3 DNA sequence: TGCGCCAGCAGCCCGGAGGGGACAGGGTCCTACGAGCAGTACTTC.

The V and J genes are TRBV30 and TRBJ2-2; D may be TRBD2 (6 bases). The ends were cut back, 5 bases at V and 5 bases at J, with 21 bases in the middle. CDR3 length: 16 residues. The germline V gene has CDR1 GTSNPN and CDR2 SVGIG (reference sequence). This CDR3 reads CAWGVGGLRRTGELFF. The CDR3 nucleotides read TGTGCCTGGGGAGTCGGTGGACTACGGAGGACCGGGGAGCTGTTTTTT.

The chain is built from TRBV6-4 and TRBJ2-2; 16 nucleotides line up with TRBD2. V lost 6 bases to trimming and J lost 5 bases; unmatched junction nucleotides: 12. From germline, CDR1 is MRHNA and CDR2 SNTAGT. This CDR3 has 19 amino acids. The CDR3 nucleotides read TGTGCCAGCAGCGCCGGGGGACTAGCGGGAGGGCCGCGAACCGGGGAGCTGTTTTTT. This encodes CASSAGGLAGGPRTGELFF.

The table lists this clone with a few counts. This sequence joins TRBV6-5 and TRBJ1-1; D possibly corresponds to TRBD1 (5 bases). CDR1 and CDR2 (germline): MNHEY, SVGAGI. Trimming stripped 2 bases from V and 4 bases from J, with 11 bases between. The CDR3 length is 14 residues. The CDR3 DNA sequence: TGTGCCAGCAGTTACCCGAGTAGGGGCACTGAAGCTTTCTTT. Its protein product is CASSYPSRGTEAFF.

The chain has TRBV5-6 and TRBJ1-4; TRBD1 matches at 8 bases. Trimming cost V 2 bases and J 4 bases; bases outside gene matches: 1. The CDR3 is 14 amino acids. Per the germline V gene, CDR1 is SGHDT and CDR2 is YYEEEE. The CDR3, as DNA: TGTGCCAGCAGCTTAGGACAGGGTAATGAAAAACTGTTTTTT. This sequence encodes CASSLGQGNEKLFF.

The V call is TRBV5-1, the J call TRBJ1-4, with no clear D. Trimming stripped 0 bases from V and 7 bases from J, with 7 bases between. This CDR3 contains 13 residues. Germline loops: CDR1 SGHRS, CDR2 YFSETQ. This chain's CDR3 is CASSLGSGEKLFF. The CDR3 DNA reads TGCGCCAGCAGCTTGGGGTCGGGTGAAAAACTGTTTTTT.

The chain links TRBV5-1 to TRBJ2-1; D is uncertain. V lost 2 bases and J 6 bases, leaving 9 bases between the germline ends. The germline gives CDR1 SGHRS, CDR2 YFSETQ. The CDR3 is 13 amino acids. In DNA form, the CDR3 reads TGCGCCAGCAGCTTATCTAGTCCCAATGAGCAGTTCTTC. Encoded protein: CASSLSSPNEQFF.

V is TRBV29-1 and J is TRBJ1-2, with TRBD1 identical over 7 bases. This CDR3 comprises 12 residues. The V and J ends lost 6 bases and 13 bases, in that order; junction bases with no gene match: 14. The germline V gene encodes CDR1 SQVTM and CDR2 ANQGSEA. The CDR3, as DNA: TGCAGCGTAGCCGGGACAGAAGAGCTAGTCACCTTC. Encoded protein: CSVAGTEELVTF.

V and J are TRBV6-5 and TRBJ1-5, with TRBD1 matching over 10 bases. Germline V gene lookup returns CDR1 MNHEY and CDR2 SVGAGI. The CDR3 runs 15 residues. V dropped 5 bases and J dropped 9; count of bases not matched to a gene: 10. The DNA for the CDR3 is TGTGCCAGCAGTCGGGACAGGGGCATTGGCCGGCCCCAGCATTTT. Translation gives CASSRDRGIGRPQHF.

CDR3 sequence reads: CASSLRRDTEAFF. For the CDR3, the DNA is TGTGCCAGCAGTTTGCGAAGAGACACTGAAGCTTTCTTT. V gene TRBV12-3 or TRBV12-4 combines with J gene TRBJ1-1; D is ambiguous. The CDR3 covers 13 residues. V gave up 3 bases and J gave up 3 bases, with 8 bases separating them.

The chain recombines TRBV4-1 with TRBJ1-5; D gene uncertain. V dropped 3 bases and J dropped 6 bases, with 12 bases sitting between them. This CDR3 region has 14 residues. Germline V gene sequence: CDR1 MGHRA, CDR2 YSYEKL. The CDR3 loop reads CASSQAEGIQPQHF. CDR3 sequence (DNA): TGCGCCAGCAGCCAGGCCGAGGGTATTCAGCCCCAGCATTTT.

The chain carries TRBV5-6 and TRBJ2-7; 14 bases map to TRBD2. Germline CDR1 and CDR2: SGHDT and YYEEEE. J gave up 4 bases and V 4 bases, and 7 bases lay outside the gene matches. The CDR3 consists of 16 residues. Here the CDR3 DNA reads TGTGCCAGCAGCACGACCGGACTAGCGGGGGGTTACGAGCAGTACTTC. Its translation: CASSTTGLAGGYEQYF.

This sequence joins TRBV11-2 and TRBJ2-3; TRBD2 matches 9 bases. J was trimmed by 4 bases and V by 2 bases; bases with no gene match: 4. Germline CDR1 is SGHAT and CDR2 is FQNNGV. The CDR3 totals 15 residues. DNA of the CDR3: TGTGCCAGCAGCTTAAAGGTAGCGGGAGCAGATACGCAGTATTTT. Protein product: CASSLKVAGADTQYF.

This chain joins TRBV30 and TRBJ2-7; 7 nucleotides agree with TRBD2. The J segment lost 5 bases and the V segment lost 5 bases, leaving 9 bases of the junction unmatched. CDR3 length: 13 residues. CDR1 is GTSNPN, CDR2 SVGIG, per germline (reference sequence). The CDR3 DNA reads TGTGCCTGGGAGAAGGGCGGGAGCCACGAGCAGTACTTC. It specifies CAWEKGGSHEQYF.

The CDR3 loop reads CASSLGLAGLYEQYF. The CDR3 DNA sequence: TGTGCCAGCAGCTTAGGGCTAGCGGGACTTTACGAGCAGTACTTC. V gene TRBV11-2 combines with J gene TRBJ2-7; TRBD2 matches 9 bases. From germline, CDR1 is SGHAT and CDR2 FQNNGV. Trimming removed 1 base from V and 4 bases from J; junction bases left unmatched: 5. This CDR3 region has 15 residues.

This rearrangement joins TRBV7-2 to TRBJ2-7; D not certain. This CDR3 region has 13 residues. Per the germline V gene, CDR1 is SGHTA and CDR2 is FQGNSA. Trimming stripped 1 base from V and 0 bases from J, with 4 bases between. CDR3 residues: CASSLGVSYEQYF. The CDR3 region has the DNA TGTGCCAGCAGCTTAGGCGTCTCCTACGAGCAGTACTTC.

The J gene is TRBJ1-6, the V gene TRBV12-2. TRBV12-2 is a pseudogene segment. This CDR3 spans 17 amino acids. The CDR3 loop reads CASRPIREGGPNSPLHF. The DNA for the CDR3 is TGTGCAAGTCGCCCTATTAGGGAAGGAGGACCAAATTCACCCCTCCACTTT.

The chain links TRBV27 to TRBJ1-3, with a possible D match to TRBD1 (5 bases). Trimming took off 5 bases at V and 4 bases at J, with 12 bases between the two ends. CDR1 and CDR2 from the germline V gene are MNHEY and SMNVEV (reference sequence). This CDR3 comprises 14 residues. CDR3 in DNA: TGTGCCAGCAGTGCATGGCCAGGGGGAAACACCATATATTTT. Amino acid sequence: CASSAWPGGNTIYF.

The chain carries TRBV29-1 and TRBJ2-5, with D tentatively TRBD1 (6 bases). The germline V and J ends were trimmed by 4 bases and 0 bases, with 18 bases remaining between them. The CDR3 has 16 amino acids. The germline V gene has CDR1 SQVTM and CDR2 ANQGSEA. DNA for the CDR3: TGCAGCGTTGCCCAAAACCCCTGGGACAACCAAGAGACCCAGTACTTC. As protein: CSVAQNPWDNQETQYF.

The V call is TRBV28, the J call TRBJ2-7, with 7 bases matching TRBD2. The V and J ends lost 4 bases and 5 bases, in that order; junction bases with no gene match: 8. The germline CDR1 and CDR2 sequences are MDHEN and SYDVKM. This CDR3 has 14 residues. CDR3 protein: CASSSRTSLHEQYF. The CDR3 nucleotides read TGTGCCAGCAGTTCTCGGACTAGTCTTCACGAGCAGTACTTC.